The 9 T cell receptor beta chains given below trace back to one sample, sequenced in a study of blood T cell repertoires in COVID-19. Clones were sequenced by immunoSEQ multiplex PCR, and TCRdb holds only the in-frame ones, with some missing. The data show some 270,000 clones, roughly 87% seen once. Sequencing was carried out using peripheral blood. The source is a woman aged 40 to 55 who had recovered from COVID-19.

This chain joins TRBV28 and TRBJ1-1; D is perhaps TRBD1 (6 bases). CDR3 length: 12 amino acids. V was trimmed by 10 bases and J by 8 bases, leaving 17 bases between them. Germline lookup yields CDR1 MDHEN and CDR2 SYDVKM. The CDR3 is CATEGPGQEAFF. CDR3 DNA sequence: TGTGCCACCGAGGGTCCTGGACAGGAAGCTTTCTTT.

This chain connects TRBV11-3 to TRBJ2-1, with 10 positions matching TRBD2. CDR1 is SGHNT, CDR2 YENEEA, per germline. The V gene end was trimmed by 3 bases and the J gene end by 9 bases; junction bases not matched to a gene: 8. This CDR3 contains 15 residues. In nucleotides, the CDR3 is TGTGCCAGCAGCTTCGAAGCGGGAGGGCCGGTTGAGCAGTTCTTC. As protein: CASSFEAGGPVEQFF.

The chain recombines TRBV3-1 (or the pseudogene TRBV3-2) with TRBJ1-1; D uncertain. This CDR3 comprises 13 residues. V was shortened by 1 base and J by 13 bases, with 16 bases between the two germline ends. CDR1 and CDR2 (germline): LGHDT, YNNKEL (reference sequence). The CDR3: CASSQGYGDRGFF. The CDR3 bases are TGTGCCAGCAGCCAAGGTTACGGGGATCGGGGTTTCTTT.

The V and J genes are TRBV2 and TRBJ2-5; a possible D gene is TRBD1 (5 bases). The germline CDR1 and CDR2 sequences are SNHLY and FYNNEI. V lost 7 bases and J lost 5, with 23 bases in between. There are 16 residues in the CDR3. CDR3 residues: CASNPTWGGHAETQYF. In DNA form, the CDR3 reads TGTGCCAGCAACCCAACCTGGGGCGGCCATGCTGAGACCCAGTACTTC.

In this sample, this clone turned up once. The gene calls are TRBV5-5 and TRBJ2-5, with D possibly matching TRBD1 (5 bases). The CDR3 runs 15 residues. The V gene's germline CDR1 is SGHKS and CDR2 YYEKEE (reference sequence). V was clipped by 3 bases and J by 7 bases, with 19 bases between them. The DNA of the CDR3 is TGTGCCAGCAGCTCGGTCTCAGGGCTATCAGGGACCCAGTACTTC. Translating it yields CASSSVSGLSGTQYF.

V and J are TRBV19 and TRBJ2-7, with D perhaps being TRBD1 or TRBD2 (9 bases each). V lost 6 bases and J lost 12, with 24 bases in between. The CDR3 extends over 14 amino acids. Germline-derived CDR1 and CDR2 are LNHDA and SQIVND (reference sequence). CDR3 sequence reads: CASRSTGGTGLAYF. In DNA, the CDR3 is TGTGCCAGTAGATCGACAGGGGGAACGGGACTAGCGTACTTC.

The gene calls are TRBV30 and TRBJ2-6; 7 bases are shared with TRBD1. Germline CDR1 reads GTSNPN; CDR2 reads SVGIG (reference sequence). The CDR3 sequence is 13 residues long. This CDR3 is CASGGPGANVLTF. In DNA form, the CDR3 reads TGTGCATCAGGGGGTCCTGGGGCCAACGTCCTGACTTTC.

The V and J genes are TRBV24-1 and TRBJ2-7; 7 bases line up with TRBD1. V was clipped by 9 bases and J by 0 bases; unmatched bases: 19. Germline V lookup: CDR1 KGHDR, CDR2 SFDVKD. This CDR3 has 18 amino acids. In nucleotides, the CDR3 is TGTGCCACCTCGGACCCTCCCTCCGGACAGGAAATCTCCTACGAGCAGTACGTC. Amino acids: CATSDPPSGQEISYEQYV.

A word on this clone: Other DNA variants within this sample encode the same CDR3. This sequence joins TRBV9 and TRBJ1-1; TRBD1 is a possible D gene (5 bases). This CDR3 has 13 residues. V was shortened by 4 bases and J by 2 bases, with 9 bases between the two germline ends. Germline-derived CDR1 and CDR2 are SGDLS and YYNGEE. The CDR3 coding sequence is TGTGCCAGCAGCTTCGGGGGTAACACTGAAGCTTTCTTT. Translating it yields CASSFGGNTEAFF.